This T cell receptor beta chain was sequenced in a study of vaccination and CD4 T cells after COVID-19. On this clonotype itself: No antigen is known for it.

Between the trimmed V and J ends, which lost 4 bases and 1 base, there was a span of 10 bases. CDR1 and CDR2 from the germline V gene are LNHDA and SQIVND (reference sequence). CDR3 length equals 15 residues. The Oncomine TCR Beta short-read assay was applied to DNA of cultured CD4+ T cells. TCRdb reprocessed the PCR reads with MiXCR, giving one entry per CDR3 protein. The sample holds more than 6,000 distinct CDR3 sequences, 30% to 45% seen once. Treatment here: roughly 10-day PBMC culture with coronavirus spike peptide pools or control peptides (ViraFEST assay). The unexposed donor's CD4+ T cells were collected before the COVID-19 pandemic (2011-2018).

V gene TRBV19 combines with J gene TRBJ2-2; no clear D gene. Source material: CD4+ T cells from blood, cultured in vitro. This sequence was found in a human donor in good health. The CDR3 sequence is CASSSGRLNTGELFF. The DNA for the CDR3 is TGTGCCAGTAGTAGCGGTCGGCTGAACACCGGGGAGCTGTTTTTT.